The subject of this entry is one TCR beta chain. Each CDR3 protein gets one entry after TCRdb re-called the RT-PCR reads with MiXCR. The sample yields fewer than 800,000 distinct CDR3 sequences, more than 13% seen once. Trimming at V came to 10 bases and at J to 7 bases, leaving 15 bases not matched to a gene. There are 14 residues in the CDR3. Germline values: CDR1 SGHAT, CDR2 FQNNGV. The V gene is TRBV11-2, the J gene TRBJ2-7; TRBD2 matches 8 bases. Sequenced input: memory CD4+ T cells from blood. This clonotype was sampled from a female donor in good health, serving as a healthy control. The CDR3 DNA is TGTGCCACGAGGGGGAAAGCGGGAGCGCGGGAGCAGTACTTC. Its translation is CATRGKAGAREQYF.